This TCR beta chain stems from a study of PD-1 blockade in mismatch repair-deficient tumors. Across the whole study: All were previously treated, progressing patients with some twelve mismatch repair-deficient cancer types.

Mismatch repair deficiency was confirmed in all patients, by PCR or immunohistochemistry. A few pembrolizumab responders had their TCRs sequenced. Worth noting for this clone: Its antigen is unidentified.

Germline CDR1 is SGHTA and CDR2 is FQGNSA. Trimming removed 5 bases from V and 2 bases from J, with 15 bases in between. The CDR3 spans 15 residues. Libraries were prepared by immunoSEQ multiplex PCR; TCRdb keeps only in-frame clonotypes and omits some of them. Among 75,000 to 85,000 clones listed, roughly 80% were seen once. Study results and caveats: Tumor-resident clones, often undetectable pretreatment in blood, expanded then contracted after pembrolizumab.

The source was peripheral blood, collected 12 weeks after starting pembrolizumab. The clonotype comes from an adult with mismatch repair-deficient cancer. The V and J genes are TRBV7-2 and TRBJ1-2; TRBD1 is a possible D gene (6 bases). The CDR3 DNA sequence: TGTGCCAGCAGCCCCCGTCGGACAGCCAACTATGGCTACACCTTC. This encodes CASSPRRTANYGYTF.